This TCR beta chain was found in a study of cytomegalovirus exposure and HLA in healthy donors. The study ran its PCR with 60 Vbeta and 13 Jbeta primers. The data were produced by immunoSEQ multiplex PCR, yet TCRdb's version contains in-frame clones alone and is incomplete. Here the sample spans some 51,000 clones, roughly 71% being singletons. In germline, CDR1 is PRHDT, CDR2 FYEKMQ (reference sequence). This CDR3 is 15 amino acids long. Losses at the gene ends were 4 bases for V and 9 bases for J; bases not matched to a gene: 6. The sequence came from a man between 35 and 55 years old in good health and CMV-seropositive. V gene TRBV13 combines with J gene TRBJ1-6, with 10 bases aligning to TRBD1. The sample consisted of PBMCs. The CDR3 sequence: CASSSRQGASSPLHF. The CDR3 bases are TGTGCCAGCAGCTCAAGACAGGGGGCATCTTCACCCCTCCACTTT.